This TCR beta chain was sequenced for a study of blood T cell repertoires in COVID-19. For the study at large: The analysed material was cDNA or gDNA that came from T cells, B-cell-depleted T cells, or PBMCs.

Clones were read by immunoSEQ multiplex PCR, and TCRdb kept only the in-frame ones, dropping some. The sample includes around 250,000 clones, around 93% of them seen just once. This clone was observed a single time. V was trimmed by 6 bases and J by 10 bases, leaving 16 bases between them. The CDR3 length is 13 residues. CDR1 is SGHAT and CDR2 is FQDESV in the germline V gene (reference sequence). The chain recombines TRBV11-1 with TRBJ2-1, with D perhaps matching TRBD2 (6 bases). The receptor was derived from a man aged 40-50 years who had been exposed to COVID-19. Sequencing was performed on PBMCs or T cells enriched from blood (not recorded which). CDR3 coding DNA: TGTGCCAGCAGGGAGGGGACTCCCAGGGAGCAGTTCTTC. Protein product: CASREGTPREQFF. Filled out from reference TRBV11-1 and TRBJ2-1, the complete variable domain reads EAEVAQSPRYKITEKSQAVAFWCDPISGHATLYWYRQILGQGPELLVQFQDESVVDDSQLPKDRFSAERLKGVDSTLKIQPAELGDSAMYLCASREGTPREQFFGPGTRLTVL.